This T cell receptor beta chain came from a study of vaccination and CD4 T cells after COVID-19. The wider study: Each participant was administered two doses of a vaccine, which was either BNT162b2 or mRNA-1273.

Sequenced with the Oncomine TCR Beta short-read assay was DNA taken from cultured CD4+ T cells. Genomic DNA was drawn out of CD4+ T cells grown in culture. Each CDR3 protein is one row after TCRdb ran MiXCR on the PCR reads. The sample holds around 15,000 distinct CDR3 sequences, around 61% seen once. The treatment is: roughly nine-day PBMC culture with coronavirus spike peptide pools or control peptides (ViraFEST assay). Spanning March to December 2020, the positive PCR dates came before US Alpha, Beta and Delta variants. Findings of the study overall: Among those convalescent, a median 86.3% of reactive clones emerged solely post-vaccination.

The V end lost 4 bases, the J end lost 2 bases, and 8 bases lay between the germline ends. The CDR3 covers 13 residues. The V gene's germline CDR1 is SNHLY and CDR2 FYNNEI. A note on this clonotype: What it recognizes is unknown.

The receptor was derived from a human donor who had recovered from COVID-19. This chain connects TRBV2 to TRBJ1-1; D not resolved. Sequenced sample: CD4+ T cells from blood, cultured in vitro. In DNA form, the CDR3 reads TGTGCCAGCAGTGTAGAGACCAACACTGAAGCTTTCTTT. Translating gives CASSVETNTEAFF.